The table lists the clone carrying this TCR beta chain with a count of one. Its matching antigen is unknown. The data derive from a study of cytomegalovirus exposure and HLA in healthy donors. Overall study findings and caveats: Later work associated approximately 17,000 TCR beta sequences with HLA alleles at 0.05 false discovery rate.

There are 14 residues in the CDR3. V was pared by 4 bases and J by 6 bases, with 15 bases between. Germline CDR1 and CDR2: SNHLY and FYNNEI. The PCR employed 60 Vbeta primers together with 13 Jbeta primers. TCRdb's table, derived via immunoSEQ multiplex PCR, lists solely in-frame clones and lacks some. Seen here are around 110,000 clones, roughly 76% observed once, and the top ten hold more than 2%. Sequences were obtained from PBMCs. The TCR sequence derives from a man aged 25-45 years in good health and CMV-seronegative. The V gene is TRBV2, the J gene TRBJ1-1; D is ambiguous. As DNA, the CDR3 is TGTGCCAGCAGTGGATTGCGGGGAAGCGCTGAAGCTTTCTTT. Its translation is CASSGLRGSAEAFF.